This record looks at one T cell receptor (beta chain) sequence and its context. The data are from a study of cytomegalovirus exposure and HLA in healthy donors. Researchers ran the PCR with 60 Vbeta and 13 Jbeta primers. The repertoire was sequenced with immunoSEQ multiplex PCR; TCRdb's copy has only in-frame clones and lacks some. The sample yields over 150,000 clones, around 80% seen once. Sequencing used PBMCs. The sequence came from a woman aged 60-75 years in good health and CMV-seropositive.

The CDR3 DNA is TGCGCCAGCAGCTGGCTGACAGGGACAGTACGCGAGCAGTACTTC. Amino acids: CASSWLTGTVREQYF. The chain uses TRBV5-1 and TRBJ2-5, with 7 nucleotides matching TRBD1. The better agreement between TRBJ2-7 and the DNA end casts doubt on the J call. This CDR3 is 15 amino acids long. Germline V gene data show CDR1 as SGHRS and CDR2 as YFSETQ.